What follows describes a single T cell receptor beta chain. Antigen specificity is unknown. The data stem from a study of cytomegalovirus exposure and HLA in healthy donors. Study-wide context: There were about 85 million unique TCRs (from HLA-typed donors) in an early data release. Within the Caucasian-associated ancestry cluster were roughly 82% of the roughly 400 genotyped donors. General observations from the study: Cytomegalovirus status was reportedly diagnosed by the classifier with high specificity and sensitivity.

The V gene lost 10 bases and the J gene lost 5 bases, with 12 bases spanning the gap. This CDR3 is built from 12 residues. Germline V gives CDR1 MDHEN, CDR2 SYDVKM. The PCR had 60 Vbeta and 13 Jbeta primers. Here immunoSEQ multiplex PCR was the method, and the copy in TCRdb shows in-frame clones only, minus some. The data hold over 110,000 clones, with around 79% observed a single time. This sequence joins TRBV28 and TRBJ1-5, with D possibly TRBD1 on 5 matching bases. This clonotype was sampled from a female donor in good health and CMV-seronegative. The specimen sequenced was PBMCs. For the CDR3, the DNA is TGTGCCACCTTGACAGCCGATCAGCCCCAGCATTTT. Its translation is CATLTADQPQHF. The full variable domain, in which reference TRBV28 and TRBJ1-5 provide the parts outside the CDR3, is DVKVTQSSRYLVKRTGEKVFLECVQDMDHENMFWYRQDPGLGLRLIYFSYDVKMKEKGDIPEGYSVSREKKERFSLILESASTNQTSMYLCATLTADQPQHFGDGTRLSIL.